This TCR beta chain was sequenced for a study of radiation and T cells in renal cell carcinoma. The method was immunoSEQ multiplex PCR; TCRdb's version includes in-frame clones alone and lacks a portion of them. The profile shows 100,000 to 150,000 clones, 70% to 90% of them singletons. Time point meaning: blood 2 weeks post-SBRT. Treatment meaning: 15 Gy SBRT to primary tumor, nephrectomy 4 weeks later. The germline V gene has CDR1 SGHKS and CDR2 YYEKEE (reference sequence). The V end was cut by 0 bases, the J end by 4 bases, with 8 bases between. The CDR3 is made up of 14 amino acids. This clonotype originated in a woman in her sixties with renal cell carcinoma. This sequence joins TRBV5-5 and TRBJ1-5, with D maybe TRBD1 (6 bases). The specimen comprised blood, sampled from a patient whose treatment included radiotherapy and nephrectomy. For the CDR3, the DNA is TGTGCCAGCAGCTTGGAGGGGGTTAATCAGCCCCAGCATTTT. Translation: CASSLEGVNQPQHF.